The rows below give T cell receptor beta chains drawn from one sample of a study of T cell responses to AZD1222 COVID-19 vaccine. Clones were sequenced by immunoSEQ multiplex PCR, and TCRdb holds only the in-frame ones, with some missing. The sample records about 88,000 clones, approximately 90% being singletons. Here the sequenced sample was peripheral blood, taken on day 0 of AZD1222 vaccination. All receptors come from an adult in good health. Both conserved end residues are part of each CDR3. D genes are given only for firm matches.

d_call: TRBD1
v_call: TRBV28
cdr3_aa: CASSPPSRGREQYF

d_call: -
v_call: TRBV5-4
cdr3_aa: CASSPGGEGSGNTIYF

d_call: -
v_call: TRBV29-1
cdr3_aa: CSVARASSEQYF

d_call: -
v_call: TRBV21-1
cdr3_aa: CASSKAPGLLSSYEQYF

d_call: TRBD2
v_call: TRBV28
cdr3_aa: CASLPSGRGYEQYF

d_call: TRBD1
v_call: TRBV28
cdr3_aa: CASKSGGRLAQHF

d_call: -
v_call: TRBV15
cdr3_aa: CATSRAPGTRYEQYF

d_call: -
v_call: TRBV7-8
cdr3_aa: CASSLGRILGNTIYF

d_call: -
v_call: TRBV7-9
cdr3_aa: CASSQTGLPNTEAFF

d_call: -
v_call: TRBV23-1
cdr3_aa: CASSGQSYEQYF

d_call: -
v_call: TRBV6-5
cdr3_aa: CASSSRPASTDTQYF

d_call: -
v_call: TRBV19
cdr3_aa: CASRGLGGTYEQYF

d_call: TRBD1
v_call: TRBV28
cdr3_aa: CASSQTGGYTDTQYF

d_call: -
v_call: TRBV11-2
cdr3_aa: CASSLFDFGYTF

d_call: -
v_call: TRBV28
cdr3_aa: CASTPGVDYGYTF

d_call: TRBD2
v_call: TRBV27
cdr3_aa: CASSLAGGLTYEQYF

d_call: -
v_call: TRBV2
cdr3_aa: CASSALGQETQYF

d_call: -
v_call: TRBV23-1
cdr3_aa: CASSQFRVGRARPTQETQYF

d_call: -
v_call: TRBV4-2
cdr3_aa: CASSQNDLGNTIYF

d_call: -
v_call: TRBV19
cdr3_aa: CASSTDFTGKQFF

d_call: -
v_call: TRBV28
cdr3_aa: CASSLVDGSTDTQYF

d_call: TRBD1
v_call: TRBV19
cdr3_aa: CASSIALGQINYEQYF

d_call: -
v_call: TRBV10-3
cdr3_aa: CAIRLDRTYEQYF

d_call: -
v_call: TRBV19
cdr3_aa: CASQPSGTRGTDTQYF

d_call: -
v_call: TRBV3-1/TRBV3-2
cdr3_aa: CASSQRPPGTLGNEQFF

d_call: -
v_call: TRBV19
cdr3_aa: CASKVSRPPGKNYGYTF

d_call: TRBD2
v_call: TRBV15
cdr3_aa: CATSSPGRASNEQFF

d_call: -
v_call: TRBV28
cdr3_aa: CASSGWGNTEAFF

d_call: -
v_call: TRBV28
cdr3_aa: CASSLGFYEQYF

d_call: -
v_call: TRBV27
cdr3_aa: CASSLFGAIMNTEAFF

d_call: -
v_call: TRBV19
cdr3_aa: CASKGREDGELFF

d_call: -
v_call: TRBV5-1
cdr3_aa: CASSLGQGSPIYGYTF

d_call: TRBD1
v_call: TRBV4-2
cdr3_aa: CASSLPGQGASPLHF

d_call: TRBD1
v_call: TRBV13
cdr3_aa: CASSSYRDRGRDEQYF

d_call: TRBD1
v_call: TRBV4-3
cdr3_aa: CASGGTGGPNEQFF

d_call: TRBD2
v_call: TRBV5-6
cdr3_aa: CASSLLTSGISPDTQYF

d_call: -
v_call: TRBV21-1
cdr3_aa: CASSNLRGHGSGANVLTF

d_call: TRBD1
v_call: TRBV2
cdr3_aa: CASSPESGGEQPQHF

d_call: TRBD1
v_call: TRBV7-3
cdr3_aa: CASSLIWGTDPYGYTF

d_call: TRBD2
v_call: TRBV9
cdr3_aa: CASSVASLAGNNEQFF

d_call: -
v_call: TRBV30
cdr3_aa: CAWSVPVDLTGGYTF

d_call: -
v_call: TRBV2
cdr3_aa: CASSASGTGYNEQFF

d_call: -
v_call: TRBV7-9
cdr3_aa: CASRPDTQYF

d_call: TRBD2
v_call: TRBV6-2/TRBV6-3
cdr3_aa: CASSPRTSGSNEQFF

d_call: -
v_call: TRBV7-3
cdr3_aa: CASSPSTNTEAFF

d_call: TRBD2
v_call: TRBV29-1
cdr3_aa: CSVGKGLANEQYF

d_call: -
v_call: TRBV4-1
cdr3_aa: CASSQVGQPQAEAFF

d_call: -
v_call: TRBV5-1
cdr3_aa: CASSLVGRSDYGYTF

d_call: -
v_call: TRBV19
cdr3_aa: CASSMGNLYTEAFF

d_call: -
v_call: TRBV14
cdr3_aa: CASSQDRSNEQFF

d_call: TRBD2
v_call: TRBV20-1
cdr3_aa: CSALAGVSKFF

d_call: TRBD1
v_call: TRBV18
cdr3_aa: CASSPRTGAAYEQYF

d_call: TRBD1
v_call: TRBV19
cdr3_aa: CASSIGGTDFPYEQYF

d_call: TRBD2
v_call: TRBV6-5
cdr3_aa: CASSISGGTADTQYF

d_call: -
v_call: TRBV10-1
cdr3_aa: CASSDPGIGANVLTF